The source of this T cell receptor (beta chain) is a study of T cell responses to AZD1222 COVID-19 vaccine (dated by TCRdb to the early 2020s). For context, the study as a whole: AZD1222 recipients given second doses at about 4 weeks or at about 12 weeks were pooled, since spike-specific TCR depth and breadth were not found to differ between the two schedules. TCR sequencing was performed for some 250 trial participants, of whom about 200 were given two doses of AZD1222 and around 25 were given two doses of MenACWY control vaccine. Enrollment into the trials was organized by age into subgroups of 18-55, 56-69 and 70-plus years, and those subgroups contained about 160, 30 and 59 TCR-sequenced participants, respectively.

The CDR3 regions of human TCRbeta chains were analyzed by immunosequencing. As for the original processing: TCRs in the repertoires were matched against a reference library of SARS-CoV-2-specific TCRs that had been generated with the MIRA antigen-specificity platform. Breadth meant the fraction of unique TCRs that were SARS-CoV-2-associated, whereas depth meant the fraction of total T cells that were SARS-CoV-2-associated. Each spike-specific TCR was assigned to its reactive spike region and to a CD4 or CD8 class using the MIRA data. Log10-transformed breadth and depth values were compared by one-way ANOVA with Sidak's multiple comparisons tests. TCRdb carries this immuneACCESS record with in-frame sequences only. Its versions omit some clonotypes, under half of them owing to an unresolved V gene in the studies checked, with the rest unexplained. V and J calls and clone size are as listed in that table; D and trimming were resolved from the DNA. Here the sample has some 140,000 clones; roughly 80% occur a single time. The ten largest clones add up to over 4% of the sample.

The time point label here, explained by the study, means: baseline before first vaccination. The vaccinee samples were drawn from two UK trials, COV001 and COV002, one of which was a single-blind randomized controlled phase 2/3 trial testing AZD1222 (ChAdOx1 nCoV-19) in healthy adults. For TCRbeta chain sequencing, PBMC samples were collected from trial participants at day 0 and at day 28 after the second dose. About this clone: Its cognate antigen has yet to be identified. Base qualities are missing; no much larger clone stands one base away.

Study-level results and caveats: In the small 56-69-year group, the increase in depth fell short of significance, most likely because of low power. Participants were mostly white British and included more females than males, and it was suggested by the authors that clonal diversity may have been underestimated. Vaccine-associated CD4 TCRs spanned the whole spike protein, with dominant responses in regions 160-218 and 743-854. Spike-specific TCR breadth and depth rose significantly after two AZD1222 doses compared with day 0 and with MenACWY recipients. Conclusions about previously exposed vaccinees are limited because only 5 or 6 AZD1222 recipients were SARS-CoV-2 seropositive at baseline. Nearly half of unique spike-specific TCRs reportedly recognized epitopes outside regions mutated in the B.1.351 and B.1.1.7 variants. Because no samples from the day 14 peak response were available, repertoires could be characterized only after the peak T cell response.

This TCR was recovered from an adult in good health. The sample in question was peripheral blood, obtained on day 0 of AZD1222 vaccination.

The nucleotides are TGTGCAGGGAAGGGGGTTGGAAACACTGAAGCTTTCTTT. This yields the protein CAGKGVGNTEAFF. The chain couples TRBV6-5 to TRBJ1-1, with TRBD1 tentatively as D gene (6 bases match). The CDR3 runs 13 amino acids, cysteine and phenylalanine included. Only the CDR3 DNA stays, 39 bases, in frame from base 1. The germline V gene supplies CDR1 MNHEY and CDR2 SVGAGI.